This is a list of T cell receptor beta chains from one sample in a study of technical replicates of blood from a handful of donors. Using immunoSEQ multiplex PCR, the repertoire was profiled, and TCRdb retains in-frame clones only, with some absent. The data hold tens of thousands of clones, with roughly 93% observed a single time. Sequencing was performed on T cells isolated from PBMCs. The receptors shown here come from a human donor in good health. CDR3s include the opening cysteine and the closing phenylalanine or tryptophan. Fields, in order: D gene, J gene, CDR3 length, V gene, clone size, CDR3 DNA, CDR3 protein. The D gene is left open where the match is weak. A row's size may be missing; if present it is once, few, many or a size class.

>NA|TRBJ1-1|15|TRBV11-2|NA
TGTGCCAGCAGCTTAGATGCAAGTAAGAGGACTGAAGCTTTCTTT
CASSLDASKRTEAFF
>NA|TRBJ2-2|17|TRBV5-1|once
TGCGCCAGCAGCTTGGCATTAACCCGCGGGAATACCGGGGAGCTGTTTTTT
CASSLALTRGNTGELFF
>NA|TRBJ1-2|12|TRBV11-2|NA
TGTGCCAGCAGCTACACAGGCTATGGCTACACCTTC
CASSYTGYGYTF
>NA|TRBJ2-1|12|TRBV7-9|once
TGTGCCAGCAGCTCCTACTTGTATGAGCAGTTCTTC
CASSSYLYEQFF
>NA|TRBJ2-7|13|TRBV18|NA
TGTGCCAGCTCACCGTCCGGGAACTACGAGCAGTACTTC
CASSPSGNYEQYF
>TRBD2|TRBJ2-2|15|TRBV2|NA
TGTGCCAGCAACCTAGGACTAGCGGGAGCCGGGGAGCTGTTTTTT
CASNLGLAGAGELFF
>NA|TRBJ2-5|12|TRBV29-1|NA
TGCAGCGCCGCTGAGGGTTACGAGACCCAGTACTTC
CSAAEGYETQYF
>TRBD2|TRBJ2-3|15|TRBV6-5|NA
TGTGCCAGCAGTTACTCGAGGGGAGGGACAGATACGCAGTATTTT
CASSYSRGGTDTQYF
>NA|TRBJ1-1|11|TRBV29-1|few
TGCAGCGTGAACCCGGACACTGAAGCTTTCTTT
CSVNPDTEAFF
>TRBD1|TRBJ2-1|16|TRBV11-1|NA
TGTGCCAGCAGCTTAGGAGGGACAGGGGCCTACAATGAGCAGTTCTTC
CASSLGGTGAYNEQFF
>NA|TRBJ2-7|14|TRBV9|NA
TGTGCCAGCAGCGTAGTAAGCGGGTCCTACGAGCAGTACTTC
CASSVVSGSYEQYF
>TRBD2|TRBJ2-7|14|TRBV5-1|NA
TGCGCCAGCAGCATGACTAGCGGGAGTAACGAGCAGTACTTC
CASSMTSGSNEQYF
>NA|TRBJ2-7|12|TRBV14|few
TGTGCCAGCAGCCACCTCTCCTACGAGCAGTACTTC
CASSHLSYEQYF
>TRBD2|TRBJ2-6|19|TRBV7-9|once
TGTGCCAGCAGCTCCCCTAAGGGAGGGAAGAGCTCTGGGGCCAACGTCCTGACTTTC
CASSSPKGGKSSGANVLTF
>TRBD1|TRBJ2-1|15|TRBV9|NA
TGTGCCAGCAGCGTAGAAGGGACAGGGAGCAATGAGCAGTTCTTC
CASSVEGTGSNEQFF
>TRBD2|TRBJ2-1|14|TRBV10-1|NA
TGCGCCAGCAGTAGCGGACTAGCGCGCAATGAGCAGTTCTTC
CASSSGLARNEQFF
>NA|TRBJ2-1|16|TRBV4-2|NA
TGTGCCAGCAGCCAAGGGGCGGGAATTGGTAACAATGAGCAGTTCTTC
CASSQGAGIGNNEQFF
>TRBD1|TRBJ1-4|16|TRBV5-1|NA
TGCGCCAGCAGCTTGCTTCCTCGGACAGGGGATGAAAAACTGTTTTTT
CASSLLPRTGDEKLFF
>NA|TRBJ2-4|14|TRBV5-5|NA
TGTGCCAGCAGCCCCCGATGGACAGAAAACATTCAGTACTTC
CASSPRWTENIQYF
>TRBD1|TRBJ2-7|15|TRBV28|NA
TGTGCCAGCAGGGCAAGGGACAGTCAGAACTACGAGCAGTACTTC
CASRARDSQNYEQYF
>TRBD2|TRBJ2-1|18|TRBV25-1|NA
TGTGCCAGCAGTGAACTCGGACTAGCGGGAGACTCCTACAATGAGCAGTTCTTC
CASSELGLAGDSYNEQFF
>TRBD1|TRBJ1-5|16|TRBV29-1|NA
TGCAGCGTTGCCGGTATAGAGACAGGGACGGGCCAGCCCCAGCATTTT
CSVAGIETGTGQPQHF
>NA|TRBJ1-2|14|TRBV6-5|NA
TGTGCCAGCAGTGAGGACAGCTTATTTTATGGCTACACCTTC
CASSEDSLFYGYTF
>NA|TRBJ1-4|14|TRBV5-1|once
TGCGCCAGCAGCTCGGGGGGGCGAAATGAAAAACTGTTTTTT
CASSSGGRNEKLFF
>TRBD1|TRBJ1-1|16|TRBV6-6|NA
TGTGCCAGCTCTGACAGGGGGAACCCTTTGAACACTGAAGCTTTCTTT
CASSDRGNPLNTEAFF
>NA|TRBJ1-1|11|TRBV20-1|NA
TGCAGTGCTAGACGGGGTTCAGAAGCTTTCTTT
CSARRGSEAFF
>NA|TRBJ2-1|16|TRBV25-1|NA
TGTGCCAGCAGTGACCGGGACGGGAGCTCCTACAATGAGCAGTTCTTC
CASSDRDGSSYNEQFF
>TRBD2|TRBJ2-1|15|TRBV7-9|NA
TGTGCCAGCAGCTTAGCTAGCGGGGGCTACAATGAGCAGTTCTTC
CASSLASGGYNEQFF
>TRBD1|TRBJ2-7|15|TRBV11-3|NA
TGTGCCAGCAGCTACGGACAGGGGGTGTCCTACGAGCAGTACTTC
CASSYGQGVSYEQYF
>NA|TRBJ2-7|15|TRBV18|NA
TGTGCCAGCTCACCGCTACAGGGGAGGCCCTACGAGCAGTACTTC
CASSPLQGRPYEQYF
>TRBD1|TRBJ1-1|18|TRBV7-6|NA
TGTGCCAGCAGCTTACCGCCGACAGGGGAATTGGGGAACACTGAAGCTTTCTTT
CASSLPPTGELGNTEAFF
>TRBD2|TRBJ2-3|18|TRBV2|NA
TGTGCCAGCAGTGACAGGGGGCGTCCAGGGACTAGCGGGAATACGCAGTATTTT
CASSDRGRPGTSGNTQYF
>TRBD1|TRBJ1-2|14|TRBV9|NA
TGTGCCAGCAGCTCGCCGGGACAGGTCTACGGCTACACCTTC
CASSSPGQVYGYTF
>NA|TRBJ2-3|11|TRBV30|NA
TGTGCCTGGAGTGTGACTGATACGCAGTATTTT
CAWSVTDTQYF
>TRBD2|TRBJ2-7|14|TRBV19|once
TGTGCCAGTAGTACCACTAGCGGGACCTACGAGCAGTACTTC
CASSTTSGTYEQYF
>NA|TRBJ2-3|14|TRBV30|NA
TGTGCCTGGAGTGGGACAGCGGTTCGTGGTACGCAGTATTTT
CAWSGTAVRGTQYF
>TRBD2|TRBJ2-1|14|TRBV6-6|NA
TGTGCCAGCAGCTCGATTCGGGGGGTCACTGAGCAGTTCTTC
CASSSIRGVTEQFF
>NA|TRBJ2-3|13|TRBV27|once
TGTGCCAGCAGTTTTCGTTACACAGATACGCAGTATTTT
CASSFRYTDTQYF
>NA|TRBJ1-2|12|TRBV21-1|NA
TGTGCCAGCAGCAATGCCAGATATGGCTACACCTTC
CASSNARYGYTF
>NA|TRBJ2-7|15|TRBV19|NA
TGTGCCAGTAGTATAGTTGCGGGTTTCCCCTACGAGCAGTACTTC
CASSIVAGFPYEQYF
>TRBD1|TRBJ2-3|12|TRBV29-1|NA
TGCAGCGTTGAGACAGGGGCGGATACGCAGTATTTT
CSVETGADTQYF
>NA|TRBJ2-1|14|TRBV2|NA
TGTGCCAGCTACCGTGCAACTGCTTCCAATGAGCAGTTCTTC
CASYRATASNEQFF
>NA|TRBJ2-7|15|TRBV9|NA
TGTGCCAGCAGCGTATCCAATACAGGGCCCTACGAGCAGTACTTC
CASSVSNTGPYEQYF
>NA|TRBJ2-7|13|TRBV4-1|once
TGCGCCAGCAGCCAACCTTCTAGTATTGAGCAGTACTTC
CASSQPSSIEQYF
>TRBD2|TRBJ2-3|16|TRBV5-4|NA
TGTGCCAGCAGTCGGACTAGCGGGAGCGTCCTGGATACGCAGTATTTT
CASSRTSGSVLDTQYF
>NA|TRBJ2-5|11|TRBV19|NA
TGTGCCAGTAGTGCGCAAGAGACCCAGTACTTC
CASSAQETQYF
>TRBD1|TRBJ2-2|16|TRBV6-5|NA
TGTGCCAGCAGTTATCTGGGACAGGGGGCGAGCGGGGAGCTGTTTTTT
CASSYLGQGASGELFF
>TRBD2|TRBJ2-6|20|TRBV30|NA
TGTGCCTGGAGTGTAGGAGGACTAGCGGGTTGGTTCTCTGGGGCCAACGTCCTGACTTTC
CAWSVGGLAGWFSGANVLTF
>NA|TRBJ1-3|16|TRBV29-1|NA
TGCAGCGTTGACGGGCTGGACAGCTACTCTGGAAACACCATATATTTT
CSVDGLDSYSGNTIYF
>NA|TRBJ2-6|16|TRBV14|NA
TGTGCCAGCAGCCAAATCAGGGGATCAGGGGCCAACGTCCTGACTTTC
CASSQIRGSGANVLTF
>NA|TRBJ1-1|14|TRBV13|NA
TGTGCCAGCAGCGCAGGGGATTTGAGAACTGAAGCTTTCTTT
CASSAGDLRTEAFF
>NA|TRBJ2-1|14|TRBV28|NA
TGTGCCAGCAGGCCAGGGACTCTCAACAATGAGCAGTTCTTC
CASRPGTLNNEQFF
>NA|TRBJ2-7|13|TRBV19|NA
TGTGCCAGTAAGACGGGAAACTCCTACGAGCAGTACTTC
CASKTGNSYEQYF
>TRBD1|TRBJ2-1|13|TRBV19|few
TGTGCCAGTAGTACCCGGGACAGGGTTGAGCAGTTCTTC
CASSTRDRVEQFF
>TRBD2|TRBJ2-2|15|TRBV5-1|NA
TGCGCCGACACTGGAGGACTAGCGTATCCCTGGGAGCTGTTTTTT
CADTGGLAYPWELFF
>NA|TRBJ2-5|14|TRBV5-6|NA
TGTGCCAGCAGCTTAACGGGGAACAAAGAGACCCAGTACTTC
CASSLTGNKETQYF
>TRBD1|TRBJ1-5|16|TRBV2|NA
TGTGCCAGCAGCGGGGACAGCCGTCCTAGCAATCAGCCCCAGCATTTT
CASSGDSRPSNQPQHF
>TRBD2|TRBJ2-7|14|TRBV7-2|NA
TGTGCCAGCAGCCTAGCGGGAGGCTCCTACGAGCAGTACTTC
CASSLAGGSYEQYF
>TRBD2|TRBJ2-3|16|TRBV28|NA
TGTGCCAGCAGTCCTCTAGCGGGAGTGTTCACAGATACGCAGTATTTT
CASSPLAGVFTDTQYF
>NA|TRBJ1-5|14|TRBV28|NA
TGTGCCAGCAGACTAATGAGTGGCAATCAGCCCCAGCATTTT
CASRLMSGNQPQHF